A selection of T cell receptor beta chains follows, all from one sample in a study of blood T cell repertoires in COVID-19. Profiled with immunoSEQ multiplex PCR; TCRdb holds only in-frame clones, not every one. The repertoire holds 200,000 to 250,000 clones, with about four fifths as singletons. The sequenced material came from peripheral blood. All receptors come from a woman younger than 30 with acute or convalescent COVID-19. The conserved cysteine and the conserved F or W are not part of the CDR3 here. Each record gives: J gene, CDR3 length, V gene, D gene, CDR3 protein. A D gene is named only where the DNA matches it firmly.

j_call: TRBJ2-1; cdr3_length: 15; v_call: TRBV7-2; d_call: TRBD2; cdr3_aa: ASSFSGRTNSYNEQF
j_call: TRBJ1-1; cdr3_length: 12; v_call: TRBV6-5; d_call: -; cdr3_aa: ASSYQGGNTEAF
j_call: TRBJ1-1; cdr3_length: 15; v_call: TRBV13; d_call: TRBD1; cdr3_aa: ASSLSPGTGRNTEAF
j_call: TRBJ2-5; cdr3_length: 13; v_call: TRBV2; d_call: TRBD1; cdr3_aa: ASRGPGQGKETQY
j_call: TRBJ1-2; cdr3_length: 12; v_call: TRBV7-2; d_call: -; cdr3_aa: ASSLGQILYGYT
j_call: TRBJ2-7; cdr3_length: 10; v_call: TRBV30; d_call: TRBD1; cdr3_aa: AWNQGDYEQY
j_call: TRBJ1-2; cdr3_length: 12; v_call: TRBV5-1; d_call: TRBD1; cdr3_aa: ASSPSGTGRGYT
j_call: TRBJ1-6; cdr3_length: 14; v_call: TRBV5-1; d_call: -; cdr3_aa: ASSSIPRGFDSPLH
j_call: TRBJ2-1; cdr3_length: 11; v_call: TRBV6-5; d_call: -; cdr3_aa: ASSWSSYNEQF
j_call: TRBJ2-3; cdr3_length: 13; v_call: TRBV19; d_call: TRBD2; cdr3_aa: ASSTEREGTDTQY
j_call: TRBJ2-2; cdr3_length: 16; v_call: TRBV11-2; d_call: TRBD2; cdr3_aa: ASSSRTSGRIRTGELF
j_call: TRBJ1-2; cdr3_length: 19; v_call: TRBV9; d_call: TRBD1; cdr3_aa: ASSVDPFIIRTGRGIYGYT
j_call: TRBJ2-7; cdr3_length: 13; v_call: TRBV23-1; d_call: -; cdr3_aa: ASSQITEFSYEQY
j_call: TRBJ1-2; cdr3_length: 14; v_call: TRBV9; d_call: -; cdr3_aa: ASSVVPPAGDYGYT
j_call: TRBJ1-1; cdr3_length: 13; v_call: TRBV25-1; d_call: TRBD1; cdr3_aa: ASKKIQGGRTEAF
j_call: TRBJ2-7; cdr3_length: 10; v_call: TRBV2; d_call: -; cdr3_aa: ASRTPAYEQY